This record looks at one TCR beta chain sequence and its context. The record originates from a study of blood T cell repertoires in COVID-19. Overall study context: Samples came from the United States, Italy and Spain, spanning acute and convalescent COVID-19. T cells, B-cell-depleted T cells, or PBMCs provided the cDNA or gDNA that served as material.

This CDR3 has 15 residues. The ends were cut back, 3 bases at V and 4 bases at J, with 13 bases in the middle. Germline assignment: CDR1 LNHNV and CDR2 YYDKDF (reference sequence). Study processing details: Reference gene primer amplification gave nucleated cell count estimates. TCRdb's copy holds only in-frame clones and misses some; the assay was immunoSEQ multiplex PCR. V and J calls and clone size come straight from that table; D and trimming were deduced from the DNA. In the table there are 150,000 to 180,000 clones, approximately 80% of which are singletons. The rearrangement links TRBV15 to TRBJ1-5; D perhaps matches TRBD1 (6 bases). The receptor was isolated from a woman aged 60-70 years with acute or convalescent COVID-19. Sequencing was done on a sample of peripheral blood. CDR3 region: CATSRGQGLNQPQHF. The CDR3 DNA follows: TGTGCCACCAGCAGGGGACAAGGGCTTAATCAGCCCCAGCATTTT.